A single sample is the source of the 5 T cell receptor beta chains below, sequenced in a study of T cells after yellow fever vaccination. TCRdb fed the 5' RACE reads into MiXCR, producing one record per CDR3 protein. The table includes around 350,000 distinct CDR3 sequences, around 10% detected once. Sequencing was performed on PBMCs, taken on the day of the first yellow fever vaccination. These TCRs come from a man between 18 and 29 years old who received the YFV17D yellow fever vaccine.

CDR3 region: CASSYPQGLYTDTQYF. In nucleotides, the CDR3 is TGTGCCAGCAGTTATCCCCAGGGACTCTACACAGATACGCAGTATTTT. V gene TRBV6-2 or TRBV6-3 combines with J gene TRBJ2-3; maybe TRBD2 (6 bases). Germline CDR1 and CDR2: MNHEY and SVGEGT. Trimming removed 3 bases at V and 2 bases at J, with 15 bases between. The CDR3 length is 16 residues.

The rearrangement links TRBV11-3 to TRBJ2-7, with D tentatively TRBD1 (7 bases). The CDR3 is 14 residues long. CDR1 and CDR2 (germline): SGHNT, YENEEA. V was clipped by 5 bases and J by 6 bases, with 17 bases between them. The CDR3, as DNA: TGTGCCAGCAGCCAGCAGGGGGGCCAGGGCGAGCAGTACTTC. Protein sequence: CASSQQGGQGEQYF.

The V call is TRBV5-5, the J call TRBJ2-6; D ambiguous. V was trimmed by 3 bases and J by 1 base, leaving 14 bases between them. Germline V gene data show CDR1 as SGHKS and CDR2 as YYEKEE (reference sequence). The CDR3 runs 17 residues. CDR3: CASSYRMSSSGANVLTF. The CDR3 nucleotides read TGTGCCAGCAGCTATCGGATGAGTTCATCTGGGGCCAACGTCCTGACTTTC.

V is TRBV6-1 and J is TRBJ1-5, with unresolved D. The CDR3 contains 12 residues. Germline V gene sequence: CDR1 MNHNS, CDR2 SASEGT. Trimming took 3 bases from V and 5 from J, leaving 5 bases between them. The CDR3: CASSDMDQPQHF. The CDR3 DNA reads TGTGCCAGCAGTGACATGGATCAGCCCCAGCATTTT.

This clonotype was seen a handful of times. V gene TRBV7-8 combines with J gene TRBJ2-7, with TRBD2 matching 10 bases. J was trimmed by 3 bases and V by 2 bases; bases with no gene match: 1. This CDR3 has 14 residues. The V gene's germline CDR1 is SGHVS and CDR2 FQNEAQ. CDR3 sequence (DNA): TGTGCCAGCAGCTTAATAGCGGGGGGCTACGAGCAGTACTTC. Protein: CASSLIAGGYEQYF.